What follows are 17 T cell receptor beta chains derived from one specimen sequenced in a study of PD-L1 blockade in urothelial cancer. This sample's time point: pretreatment peripheral blood. Only in-frame clones appear in the TCRdb table, and some are missing; sequencing was by immunoSEQ multiplex PCR. The table has about 88,000 clones, around 89% seen once; the top ten hold roughly 0.99%. The sample in question was PBMCs, obtained around atezolizumab (anti-PD-L1) treatment. The receptors here all came from an elderly woman with urothelial cancer.

This chain uses TRBV9 with TRBJ2-5, with 8 positions matching TRBD1. Unmatched junction bases numbered 3, after V lost 0 bases and J lost 5 bases. Germline assignment: CDR1 SGDLS and CDR2 YYNGEE. The CDR3 contains 14 residues. CDR3 in DNA: TGTGCCAGCAGCGTAGGGACAGGGAGGGAGACCCAGTACTTC. It codes for CASSVGTGRETQYF.

This sequence joins TRBV28 and TRBJ1-5; TRBD1 aligns across 7 bases. The CDR3 covers 16 residues. Germline-derived CDR1 and CDR2 are MDHEN and SYDVKM. V lost 6 bases and J lost 6; bases outside the gene matches: 14. The CDR3 reads CASSRVGGNRGQPQHF. CDR3 bases: TGTGCCAGCAGCAGGGTCGGGGGTAACAGGGGTCAGCCCCAGCATTTT. Full variable domain (rest looked up from reference TRBV28 and TRBJ1-5): DVKVTQSSRYLVKRTGEKVFLECVQDMDHENMFWYRQDPGLGLRLIYFSYDVKMKEKGDIPEGYSVSREKKERFSLILESASTNQTSMYLCASSRVGGNRGQPQHFGDGTRLSIL.

This chain links TRBV5-1 with TRBJ2-5, with 9 positions matching TRBD1. Germline lookup yields CDR1 SGHRS and CDR2 YFSETQ. J lost 2 bases, V lost 0 bases, and 5 bases had no gene match. CDR3 length: 16 residues. CDR3 DNA: TGCGCCAGCAGCTTGGGAGGGGGACAGGGTCAAGAGACCCAGTACTTC. This codes for CASSLGGGQGQETQYF.

The rearrangement uses TRBV28 and TRBJ1-5; TRBD1 matches at 7 bases. Germline assignment: CDR1 MDHEN and CDR2 SYDVKM. J gave up 1 base and V 5 bases, and 8 bases lay outside the gene matches. The CDR3 is 16 amino acids. The CDR3 DNA follows: TGTGCCAGCAGTCCCACAAACAGGGGAAGCAATCAGCCCCAGCATTTT. Translation: CASSPTNRGSNQPQHF.

J is TRBJ2-1 and V is TRBV4-2, with TRBD1 matching 8 bases. The V gene's germline CDR1 is LGHNA and CDR2 YNFKEQ. The CDR3 runs 15 residues. J lost 8 bases, V lost 1 base, and 7 bases had no gene match. The CDR3 bases are TGTGCCAGCAGCCAAGCAAACCAGGGGGCTGATGAGCAGTTCTTC. Translated, it gives CASSQANQGADEQFF.

The chain employs TRBV18 and TRBJ1-1, with D possibly TRBD1 on 5 matching bases. Germline CDR1 reads KGHSH; CDR2 reads LQKENI. The CDR3 extends over 18 amino acids. V lost 2 bases to trimming and J lost 1 base, with 20 bases between them. CDR3 sequence (DNA): TGTGCCAGCTCACCAATCTTCGGGGGGGATGGGGGGAACACTGAAGCTTTCTTT. Translation gives CASSPIFGGDGGNTEAFF.

The V call is TRBV5-1, the J call TRBJ2-2; TRBD2 agrees at 11 bases. V shed 3 bases and J 6 bases; nucleotides not matched to a gene: 10. The CDR3 totals 17 residues. Germline loops: CDR1 SGHRS, CDR2 YFSETQ. The CDR3 is CASSSLTSGIISGELFF. The CDR3 nucleotides read TGCGCCAGCAGCTCTTTGACTAGCGGGATTATCTCCGGGGAGCTGTTTTTT.

The J gene is TRBJ2-7, the V gene TRBV13; a possible D gene is TRBD1 (6 bases). Trimming shortened V by 6 bases and J by 6 bases, and 15 bases separated the two germline ends. This CDR3 is 13 amino acids long. Germline-derived CDR1 and CDR2 are PRHDT and FYEKMQ (reference sequence). The CDR3 nucleotides read TGTGCCAGCAGATCGGGGCAGGGGACCGAGCAGTACTTC. This gives the protein CASRSGQGTEQYF.

The chain carries TRBV10-3 and TRBJ2-1, with 11 bases lining up with TRBD2. CDR1 is ENHRY and CDR2 is SYGVKD in the germline V gene. CDR3 length: 15 amino acids. V shed 10 bases, J shed 5 bases, and the junction held 10 bases outside the gene matches. The CDR3 DNA reads TGTGCCACCAACTTAGCGGGAGGGCCTGACAATGAGCAGTTCTTC. Protein sequence: CATNLAGGPDNEQFF.

This chain joins TRBV5-1 and TRBJ2-1; D not certain. Germline V lookup: CDR1 SGHRS, CDR2 YFSETQ. Trimming took 3 bases from V and 5 from J, leaving 3 bases between them. The CDR3 is 11 amino acids. The CDR3 DNA is TGCGCCAGCAGCTCTCACAATGAGCAGTTCTTC. As protein: CASSSHNEQFF.

The V gene is TRBV19, the J gene TRBJ2-7; D is undetermined. The germline V gene has CDR1 LNHDA and CDR2 SQIVND (reference sequence). Trimming pared 6 bases from V and 0 bases from J, leaving 12 bases between. The CDR3 loop spans 14 amino acids. CDR3 sequence: CASRTDTSSYEQYF. The CDR3 DNA sequence: TGTGCCAGTAGAACAGACACCAGCTCCTACGAGCAGTACTTC.

The gene calls are TRBV7-3 and TRBJ2-2, with TRBD2 matching over 14 bases. There are 17 residues in the CDR3. V shed 4 bases and J 5 bases; nucleotides not matched to a gene: 6. CDR1 SGHTA and CDR2 FQGTGA come from the germline V gene. CDR3 protein: CASSWGGTSGSTGELFF. The CDR3, as DNA: TGTGCCAGCAGCTGGGGGGGGACTAGCGGGAGTACCGGGGAGCTGTTTTTT. Full variable domain (missing parts from reference TRBV7-3 and TRBJ2-2): GAGVSQTPSNKVTEKGKYVELRCDPISGHTALYWYRQSLGQGPEFLIYFQGTGAADDSGLPNDRFFAVRPEGSVSTLKIQRTERGDSAVYLCASSWGGTSGSTGELFFGEGSRLTVL.

This clone was picked up one time. The V gene is TRBV2, the J gene TRBJ2-3; 9 bases are shared with TRBD1. The CDR3 runs 14 residues. J lost 3 bases, V lost 5 bases, and 3 bases had no gene match. CDR1 is SNHLY, CDR2 FYNNEI, per germline. CDR3 nucleotide sequence: TGTGCCAGCAGTCGGACAGGGGTTACAGATACGCAGTATTTT. This translates into CASSRTGVTDTQYF.

This chain connects TRBV7-2 to TRBJ2-7; D is undetermined. CDR3 length: 11 amino acids. V was shortened by 4 bases and J by 5 bases, with 6 bases between the two germline ends. Germline V CDR1 and CDR2: SGHTA, FQGNSA. DNA of the CDR3: TGTGCCAGCAGCTCCCTCGACGAGCAGTACTTC. Protein product: CASSSLDEQYF.

This clone was detected once. The chain combines TRBV6-1 with TRBJ1-1, with 9 nucleotides matching TRBD1. The CDR3 totals 11 residues. The trim removed 10 bases at V and 8 bases at J, leaving 5 bases unmatched. Germline assignment: CDR1 MNHNS and CDR2 SASEGT. The CDR3 reads CATGQGMEAFF. CDR3 nucleotide sequence: TGTGCCACAGGACAGGGGATGGAAGCTTTCTTT.

Here the CDR3 reads CASSSPPGTSGAYEQYF. The CDR3 region has the DNA TGTGCCAGCAGTTCCCCCCCCGGGACTAGCGGCGCCTACGAGCAGTACTTC. V gene TRBV28 combines with J gene TRBJ2-7; TRBD2 agrees at 11 bases. The CDR3 has 17 amino acids. Germline V gene sequence: CDR1 MDHEN, CDR2 SYDVKM. Trimming took 4 bases from V and 2 from J; bases not matched to a gene: 10.

The chain combines TRBV28 with TRBJ2-7; D might be TRBD2 (5 bases). Germline CDR1 is MDHEN and CDR2 is SYDVKM. The V end was cut by 7 bases, the J end by 5 bases, with 18 bases between. This CDR3 contains 14 residues. Written as DNA, the CDR3 is TGTGCCAGCAAGGCTCAAGATTCTAGCCACGAGCAGTACTTC. It is translated as CASKAQDSSHEQYF.